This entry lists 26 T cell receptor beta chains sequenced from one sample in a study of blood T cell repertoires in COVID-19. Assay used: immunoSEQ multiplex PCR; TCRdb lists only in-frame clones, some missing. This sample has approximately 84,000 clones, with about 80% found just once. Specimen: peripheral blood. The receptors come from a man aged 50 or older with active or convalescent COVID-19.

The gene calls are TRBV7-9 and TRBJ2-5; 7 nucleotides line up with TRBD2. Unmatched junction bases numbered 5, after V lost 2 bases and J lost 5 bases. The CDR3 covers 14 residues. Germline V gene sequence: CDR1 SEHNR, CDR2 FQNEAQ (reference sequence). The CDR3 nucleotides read TGTGCCAGCAGCTTATCAGGGACTAAGGAGACCCAGTACTTC. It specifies CASSLSGTKETQYF.

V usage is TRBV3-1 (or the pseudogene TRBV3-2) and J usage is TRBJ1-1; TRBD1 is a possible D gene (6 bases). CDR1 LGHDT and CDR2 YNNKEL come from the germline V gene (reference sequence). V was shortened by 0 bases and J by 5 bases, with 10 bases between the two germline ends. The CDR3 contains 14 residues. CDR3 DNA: TGTGCCAGCAGCCAAGAGGTTCAGGGGACTGAAGCTTTCTTT. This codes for CASSQEVQGTEAFF.

The CDR3 region is CASRRTRGSGVNTEAFF. The CDR3 nucleotides are TGTGCCAGCCGAAGAACCAGGGGGTCCGGCGTGAACACTGAAGCTTTCTTT. This chain links TRBV19 with TRBJ1-1; 7 positions agree with TRBD1. CDR3 length: 17 amino acids. The ends lost 9 bases at V and 0 bases at J; junction bases unmatched: 16. Germline V gene sequence: CDR1 LNHDA, CDR2 SQIVND (reference sequence).

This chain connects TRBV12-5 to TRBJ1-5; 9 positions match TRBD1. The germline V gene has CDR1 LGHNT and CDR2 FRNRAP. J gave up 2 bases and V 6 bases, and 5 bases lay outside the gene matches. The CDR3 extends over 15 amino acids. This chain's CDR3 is CASGMTGGGNQPQHF. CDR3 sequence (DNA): TGTGCTAGTGGCATGACAGGGGGAGGCAATCAGCCCCAGCATTTT.

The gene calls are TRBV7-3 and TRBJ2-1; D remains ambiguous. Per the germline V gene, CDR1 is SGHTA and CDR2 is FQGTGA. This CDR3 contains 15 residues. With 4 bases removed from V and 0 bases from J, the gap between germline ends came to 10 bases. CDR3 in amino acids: CASSSLPSSYNEQFF. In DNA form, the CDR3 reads TGTGCCAGCAGCTCACTGCCAAGCTCCTACAATGAGCAGTTCTTC.

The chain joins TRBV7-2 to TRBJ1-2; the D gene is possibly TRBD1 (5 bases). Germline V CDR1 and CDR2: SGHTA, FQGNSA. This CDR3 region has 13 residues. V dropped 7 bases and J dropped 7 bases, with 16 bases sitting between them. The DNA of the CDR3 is TGTGCCAGCATACTCCAGGGTCATACTGGCTACACCTTC. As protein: CASILQGHTGYTF.

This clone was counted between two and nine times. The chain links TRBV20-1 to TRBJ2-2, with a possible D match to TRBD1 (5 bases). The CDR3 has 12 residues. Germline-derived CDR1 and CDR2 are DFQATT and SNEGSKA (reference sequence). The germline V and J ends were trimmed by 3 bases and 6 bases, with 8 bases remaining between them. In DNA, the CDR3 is TGCAGTGCTAGTGGGGCTGCCGGGGAGCTGTTTTTT. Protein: CSASGAAGELFF.

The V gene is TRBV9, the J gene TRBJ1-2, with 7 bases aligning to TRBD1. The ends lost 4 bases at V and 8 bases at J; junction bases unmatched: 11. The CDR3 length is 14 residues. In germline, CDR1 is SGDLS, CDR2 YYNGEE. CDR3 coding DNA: TGTGCCAGCAGCCCTTATGAAAGGGGGCGCGGCTACACCTTC. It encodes CASSPYERGRGYTF.

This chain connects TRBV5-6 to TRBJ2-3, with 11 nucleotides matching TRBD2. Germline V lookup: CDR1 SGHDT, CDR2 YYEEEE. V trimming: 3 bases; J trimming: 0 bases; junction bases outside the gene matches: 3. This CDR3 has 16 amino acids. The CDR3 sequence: CASSSLAGGSTDTQYF. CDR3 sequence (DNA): TGTGCCAGCAGCTCCTTAGCGGGGGGGAGCACAGATACGCAGTATTTT.

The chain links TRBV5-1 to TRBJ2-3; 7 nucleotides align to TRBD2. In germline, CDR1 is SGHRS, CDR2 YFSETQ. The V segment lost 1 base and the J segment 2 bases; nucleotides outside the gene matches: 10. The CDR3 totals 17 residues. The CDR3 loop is CASSLRGGLDVTDTQYF. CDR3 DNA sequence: TGCGCCAGCAGCTTGCGAGGAGGACTAGATGTCACAGATACGCAGTATTTT.

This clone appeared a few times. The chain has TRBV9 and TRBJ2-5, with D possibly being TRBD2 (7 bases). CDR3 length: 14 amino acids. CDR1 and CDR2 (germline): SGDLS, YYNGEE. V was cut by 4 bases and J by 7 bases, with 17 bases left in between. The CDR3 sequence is CASSPLGGQGTQYF. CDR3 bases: TGTGCCAGCAGCCCCTTGGGGGGGCAGGGGACCCAGTACTTC.

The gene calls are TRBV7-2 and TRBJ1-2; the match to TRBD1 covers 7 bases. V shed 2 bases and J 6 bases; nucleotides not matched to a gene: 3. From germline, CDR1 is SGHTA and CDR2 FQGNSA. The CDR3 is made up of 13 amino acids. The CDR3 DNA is TGTGCCAGCAGCTTATCAGGGGGAGATGGCTACACCTTC. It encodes CASSLSGGDGYTF.

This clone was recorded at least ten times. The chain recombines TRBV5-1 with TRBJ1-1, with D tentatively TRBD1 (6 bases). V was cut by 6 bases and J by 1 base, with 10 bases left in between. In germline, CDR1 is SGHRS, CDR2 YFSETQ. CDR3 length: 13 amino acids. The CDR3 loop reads CASTSTGNTEAFF. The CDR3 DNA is TGCGCCAGCACCTCGACAGGGAACACTGAAGCTTTCTTT. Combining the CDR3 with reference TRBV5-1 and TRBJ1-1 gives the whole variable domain KAGVTQTPRYLIKTRGQQVTLSCSPISGHRSVSWYQQTPGQGLQFLFEYFSETQRNKGNFPGRFSGRQFSNSRSEMNVSTLELGDSALYLCASTSTGNTEAFFGQGTRLTVV.

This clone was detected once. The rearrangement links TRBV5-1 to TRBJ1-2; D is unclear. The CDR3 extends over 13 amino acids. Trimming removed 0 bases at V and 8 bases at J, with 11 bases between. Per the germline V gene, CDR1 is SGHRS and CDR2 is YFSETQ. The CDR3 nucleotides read TGCGCCAGCAGCTTGGTCGAGGCGGGAGGCTACACCTTC. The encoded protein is CASSLVEAGGYTF.

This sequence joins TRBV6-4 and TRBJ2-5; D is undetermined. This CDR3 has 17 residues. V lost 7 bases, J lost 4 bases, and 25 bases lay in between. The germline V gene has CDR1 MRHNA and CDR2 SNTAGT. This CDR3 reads CASKFPHSHLDPETQYF. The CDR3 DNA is TGTGCCAGCAAGTTCCCTCACTCGCACCTAGATCCAGAGACCCAGTACTTC.

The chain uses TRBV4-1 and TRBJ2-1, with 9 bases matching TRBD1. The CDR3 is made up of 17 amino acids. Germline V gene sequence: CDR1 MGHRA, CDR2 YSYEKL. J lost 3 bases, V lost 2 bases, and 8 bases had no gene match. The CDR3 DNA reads TGCGCCAGCAGCCAACCTCCGACAGGGGGGAACTACAATGAGCAGTTCTTC. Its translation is CASSQPPTGGNYNEQFF.

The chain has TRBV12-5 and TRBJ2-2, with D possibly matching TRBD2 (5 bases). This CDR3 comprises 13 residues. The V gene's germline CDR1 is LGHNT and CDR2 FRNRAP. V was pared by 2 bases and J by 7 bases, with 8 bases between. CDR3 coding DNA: TGTGCTAGTGGTTTGCGGGGAGTCGGGGAGCTGTTTTTT. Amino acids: CASGLRGVGELFF.

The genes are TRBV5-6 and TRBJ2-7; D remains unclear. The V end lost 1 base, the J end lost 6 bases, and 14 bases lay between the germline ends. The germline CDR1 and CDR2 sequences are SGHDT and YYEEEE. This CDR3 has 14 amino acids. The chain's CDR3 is CASSLNPSLFEQYF. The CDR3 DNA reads TGTGCCAGCAGCTTGAATCCTTCCCTATTCGAGCAGTACTTC. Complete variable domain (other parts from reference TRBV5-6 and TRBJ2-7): DAGVTQSPTHLIKTRGQQVTLRCSPKSGHDTVSWYQQALGQGPQFIFQYYEEEERQRGNFPDRFSGHQFPNYSSELNVNALLLGDSALYLCASSLNPSLFEQYFGPGTRLTVT.

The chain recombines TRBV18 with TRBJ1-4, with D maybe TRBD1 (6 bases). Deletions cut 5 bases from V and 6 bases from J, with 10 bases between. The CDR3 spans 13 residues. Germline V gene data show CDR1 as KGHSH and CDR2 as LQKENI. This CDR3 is CASSERQDEKLFF. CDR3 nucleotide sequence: TGTGCCAGCTCAGAAAGACAGGATGAAAAACTGTTTTTT.

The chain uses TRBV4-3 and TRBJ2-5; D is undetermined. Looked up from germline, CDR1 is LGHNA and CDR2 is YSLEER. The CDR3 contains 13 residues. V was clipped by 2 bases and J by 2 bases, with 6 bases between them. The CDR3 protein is CASSQFQQETQYF. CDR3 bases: TGCGCCAGCAGCCAATTCCAGCAAGAGACCCAGTACTTC.

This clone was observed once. The DNA of the CDR3 is TGTGCCAGCAGTTACGTGGGACAGGGGGCGTATGGCTACACCTTC. As protein: CASSYVGQGAYGYTF. The chain combines TRBV6-2 or TRBV6-3 with TRBJ1-2; 12 bases are shared with TRBD1. The V gene end was trimmed by 2 bases and the J gene end by 5 bases; junction bases not matched to a gene: 3. Germline V gene lookup returns CDR1 MNHEY and CDR2 SVGEGT. The CDR3 has 15 amino acids.

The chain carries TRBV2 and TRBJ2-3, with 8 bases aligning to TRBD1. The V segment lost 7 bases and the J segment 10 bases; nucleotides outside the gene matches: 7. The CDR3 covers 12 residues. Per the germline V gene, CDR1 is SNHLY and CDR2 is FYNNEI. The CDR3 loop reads CASTLGQAPQYF. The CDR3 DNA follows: TGTGCCAGCACCCTGGGACAGGCTCCGCAGTATTTT.

CDR3 DNA: TGTGCCAGCAGCGTAGGGCAGGGGGAAGGAAACACCATATATTTT. It is translated as CASSVGQGEGNTIYF. V is TRBV9 and J is TRBJ1-3; TRBD1 agrees at 7 bases. CDR3 length: 15 residues. The V gene end was trimmed by 0 bases and the J gene end by 4 bases; junction bases not matched to a gene: 4. Germline CDR1 and CDR2: SGDLS and YYNGEE.

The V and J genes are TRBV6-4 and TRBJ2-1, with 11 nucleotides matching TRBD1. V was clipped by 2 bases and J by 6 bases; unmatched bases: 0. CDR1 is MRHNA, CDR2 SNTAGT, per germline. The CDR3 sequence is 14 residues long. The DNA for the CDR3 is TGTGCCAGCAGTGACGGGACAGGGGGCAATGAGCAGTTCTTC. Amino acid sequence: CASSDGTGGNEQFF.

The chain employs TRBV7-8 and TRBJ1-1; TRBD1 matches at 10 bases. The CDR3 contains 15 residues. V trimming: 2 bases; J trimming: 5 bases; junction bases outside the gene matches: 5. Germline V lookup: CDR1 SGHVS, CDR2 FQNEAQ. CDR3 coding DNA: TGTGCCAGCAGCTTAACCGGGACAGGGGAGACTGAAGCTTTCTTT. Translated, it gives CASSLTGTGETEAFF.

The CDR3 DNA reads as TGTGCCAGCTTCCTAGCGGGGGGCTCGGCGAACACCGGGGAGCTGTTTTTT. As protein: CASFLAGGSANTGELFF. The chain has TRBV7-9 and TRBJ2-2; TRBD2 matches at 11 bases. CDR1 is SEHNR, CDR2 FQNEAQ, per germline (reference sequence). Trimming cost V 8 bases and J 0 bases; bases outside gene matches: 8. The CDR3 has 17 residues.